This T cell receptor (beta chain) was found in a study of blood T cell repertoires in COVID-19. Study in general: PBMCs, B-cell-depleted T cells, or T cells were the source of the cDNA or gDNA that made up the material.

Germline loops: CDR1 SGHKS, CDR2 YYEKEE (reference sequence). This CDR3 has 16 residues. V lost 0 bases, J lost 1 base, and 11 bases lay in between. Per the study methods: Estimated nucleated cell counts came from reference gene primer amplification. TCRdb keeps only in-frame clones here, not all; method: immunoSEQ multiplex PCR. V, J and clone size were drawn from that table, and D and trimming were deduced from the DNA. The sample holds about 160,000 clones; about 80% are singletons and the top ten take about a fifth. The specimen sequenced was peripheral blood. This sequence originates from an elderly woman with acute or convalescent COVID-19. The rearrangement links TRBV5-5 to TRBJ1-3; D not resolved. The CDR3: CASSLVRDASGNTIYF. The CDR3 DNA sequence: TGTGCCAGCAGCTTGGTGAGGGATGCTTCTGGAAACACCATATATTTT.